This TCR beta chain was captured in a study of T cells after yellow fever vaccination. Each CDR3 protein is one row after TCRdb ran MiXCR on the 5' RACE reads. Here the sample spans hundreds of thousands of distinct CDR3 sequences, approximately 5.2% being singletons. The CDR3 extends over 15 amino acids. V was clipped by 5 bases and J by 7 bases, with 18 bases between them. Per the germline V gene, CDR1 is SGHTA and CDR2 is FQGNSA. The sequence came from a man younger than 30 who received the YFV17D yellow fever vaccine. This specimen was CD4+ T cells sorted from PBMCs, taken on the day of the yellow fever booster vaccination. The rearrangement joins TRBV7-2 to TRBJ1-5, with D unresolved. CDR3 loop: CASSTRAGRDQPQHF. CDR3 nucleotides: TGTGCCAGCAGCACTAGGGCGGGTCGAGACCAGCCCCAGCATTTT.